This T cell receptor beta chain was sequenced for a study of T cell responses to AZD1222 COVID-19 vaccine. On the study more broadly: Some second doses came at about 4 weeks and others at about 12 weeks; these were pooled.

A note on this clone: Its matching antigen is unknown.

The assay was immunoSEQ multiplex PCR, and TCRdb's table has in-frame clones only and misses some. The sample shows about 70,000 clones, about 85% of them seen only once. General study findings and limits: Among AZD1222 vaccinees, only 5 to 7 were seropositive at baseline.

The length of the CDR3 is 13 residues. From germline, CDR1 is SGHNT and CDR2 YYREEE (reference sequence). Deletions cut 6 bases from V and 0 bases from J, with 10 bases between. The clonotype originates from an adult in good health. The sequencing here drew on peripheral blood, taken on day 0 of AZD1222 vaccination. The J gene is TRBJ2-7, the V gene TRBV5-4; D unresolved. The CDR3 protein is CASTNPNSYEQYF. The CDR3 nucleotides are TGTGCCAGCACCAATCCCAACTCCTACGAGCAGTACTTC. Looking up the rest from reference TRBV5-4 and TRBJ2-7 gives the full variable domain: ETGVTQSPTHLIKTRGQQVTLRCSSQSGHNTVSWYQQALGQGPQFIFQYYREEENGRGNFPPRFSGLQFPNYSSELNVNALELDDSALYLCASTNPNSYEQYFGPGTRLTVT.